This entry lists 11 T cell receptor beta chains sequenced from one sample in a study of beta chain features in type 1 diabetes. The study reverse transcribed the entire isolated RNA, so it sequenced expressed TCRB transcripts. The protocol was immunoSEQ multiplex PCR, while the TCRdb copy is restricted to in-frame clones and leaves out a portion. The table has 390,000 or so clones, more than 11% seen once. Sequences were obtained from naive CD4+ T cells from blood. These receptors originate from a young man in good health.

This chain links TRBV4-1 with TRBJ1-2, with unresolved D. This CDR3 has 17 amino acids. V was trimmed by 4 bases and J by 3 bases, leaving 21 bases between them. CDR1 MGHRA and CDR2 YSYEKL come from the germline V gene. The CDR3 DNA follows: TGCGCCAGCAGCCGCGGAAGGGTGGAGGGCCGAGACTATGGCTACACCTTC. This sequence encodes CASSRGRVEGRDYGYTF.

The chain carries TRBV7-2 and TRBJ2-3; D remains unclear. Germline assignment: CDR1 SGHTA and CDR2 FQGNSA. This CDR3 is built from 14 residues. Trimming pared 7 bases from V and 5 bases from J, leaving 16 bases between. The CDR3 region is CASKDRVQLDTQYF. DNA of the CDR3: TGTGCCAGCAAGGATAGGGTTCAGTTAGATACGCAGTATTTT.

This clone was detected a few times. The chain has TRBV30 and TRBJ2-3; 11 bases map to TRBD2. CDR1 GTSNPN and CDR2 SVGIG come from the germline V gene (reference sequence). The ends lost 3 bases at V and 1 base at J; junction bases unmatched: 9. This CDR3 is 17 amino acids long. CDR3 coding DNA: TGTGCCTGGAGGAGTAGCGGGAGGGCCGGGGGCACAGATACGCAGTATTTT. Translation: CAWRSSGRAGGTDTQYF.

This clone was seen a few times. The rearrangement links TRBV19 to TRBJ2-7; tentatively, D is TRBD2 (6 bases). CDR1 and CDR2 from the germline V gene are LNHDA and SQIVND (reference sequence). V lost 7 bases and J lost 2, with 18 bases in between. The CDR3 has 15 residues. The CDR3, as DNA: TGTGCCAGTACAAATCCGGGAGCTGAGCCCTACGAGCAGTACTTC. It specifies CASTNPGAEPYEQYF.

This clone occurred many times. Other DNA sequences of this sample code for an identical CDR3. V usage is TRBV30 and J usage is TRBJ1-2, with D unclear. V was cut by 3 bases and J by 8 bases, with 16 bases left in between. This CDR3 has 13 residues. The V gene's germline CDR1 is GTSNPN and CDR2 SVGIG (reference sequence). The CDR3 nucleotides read TGTGCCTGGAGCCCCGACCGGGGTTACGGCTACACCTTC. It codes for CAWSPDRGYGYTF.

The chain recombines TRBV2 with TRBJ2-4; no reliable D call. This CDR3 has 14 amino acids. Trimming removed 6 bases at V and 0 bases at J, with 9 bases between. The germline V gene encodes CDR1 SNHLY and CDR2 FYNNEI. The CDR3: CASRRDLAKNIQYF. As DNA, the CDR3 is TGTGCCAGCAGAAGGGATCTAGCCAAAAACATTCAGTACTTC.

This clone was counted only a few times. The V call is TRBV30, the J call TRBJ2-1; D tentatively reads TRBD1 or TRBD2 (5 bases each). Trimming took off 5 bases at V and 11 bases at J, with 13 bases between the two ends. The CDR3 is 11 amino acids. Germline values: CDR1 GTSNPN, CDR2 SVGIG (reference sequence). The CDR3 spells CAWGTITQQFF. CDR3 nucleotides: TGTGCCTGGGGGACGATTACCCAGCAGTTCTTC.

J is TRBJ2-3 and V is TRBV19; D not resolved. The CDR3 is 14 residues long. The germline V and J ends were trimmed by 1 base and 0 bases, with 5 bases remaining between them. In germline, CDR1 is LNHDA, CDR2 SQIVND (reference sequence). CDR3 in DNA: TGTGCCAGTAGTATAGGAGCTAGCACAGATACGCAGTATTTT. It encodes CASSIGASTDTQYF.

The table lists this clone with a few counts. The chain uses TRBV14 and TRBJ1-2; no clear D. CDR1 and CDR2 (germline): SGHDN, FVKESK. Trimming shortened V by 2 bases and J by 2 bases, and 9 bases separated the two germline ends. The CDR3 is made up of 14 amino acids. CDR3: CASSQTRQNYGYTF. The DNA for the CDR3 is TGTGCCAGCAGCCAAACTCGCCAGAACTATGGCTACACCTTC.

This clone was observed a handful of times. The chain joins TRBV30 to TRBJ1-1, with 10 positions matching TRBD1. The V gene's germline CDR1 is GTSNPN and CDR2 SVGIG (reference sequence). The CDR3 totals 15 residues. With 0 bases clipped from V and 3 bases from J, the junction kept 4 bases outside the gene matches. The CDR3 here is CAWSVRDRGYTEAFF. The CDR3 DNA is TGTGCCTGGAGTGTACGGGACAGGGGCTACACTGAAGCTTTCTTT. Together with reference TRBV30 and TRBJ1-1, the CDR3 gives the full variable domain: SQTIHQWPATLVQPVGSPLSLECTVEGTSNPNLYWYRQAAGRGLQLLFYSVGIGQISSEVPQNLSASRPQDRQFILSSKKLLLSDSGFYLCAWSVRDRGYTEAFFGQGTRLTVV.

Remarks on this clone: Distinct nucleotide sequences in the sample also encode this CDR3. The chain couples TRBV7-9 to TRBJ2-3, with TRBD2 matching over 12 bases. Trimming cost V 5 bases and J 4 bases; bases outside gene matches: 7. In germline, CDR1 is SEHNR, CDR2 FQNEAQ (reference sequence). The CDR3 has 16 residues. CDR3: CASSPLAGGPSDTQYF. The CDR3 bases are TGTGCCAGCAGCCCCCTAGCGGGGGGGCCATCAGATACGCAGTATTTT.